These 21 T cell receptor beta chains were all obtained from the same sample, sequenced in a study of shared clonotypes between healthy human individuals. The data were produced by immunoSEQ multiplex PCR, yet TCRdb's version contains in-frame clones alone and is incomplete. This sample has more than 2 million clones; approximately 94% occur once, and the top ten carry around 0.13%. Input material: naive CD4+ T cells sorted from blood. Described subset: CD45RA+ positively selected. The receptor source for this set is a man aged 18-30 years in good health.

J is TRBJ1-5 and V is TRBV5-1; tentative D call: TRBD1 (6 bases). The CDR3 runs to 14 residues. V gave up 4 bases and J gave up 8 bases, with 16 bases separating them. Germline CDR1 and CDR2: SGHRS and YFSETQ. CDR3 residues: CASSPGDGTEPQHF. In DNA, the CDR3 is TGCGCCAGCAGCCCAGGGGACGGGACGGAGCCCCAGCATTTT.

V and J are TRBV7-2 and TRBJ2-1; D is undetermined. Germline V lookup: CDR1 SGHTA, CDR2 FQGNSA. The CDR3 has 15 amino acids. V dropped 5 bases and J dropped 3 bases, with 14 bases sitting between them. CDR3 DNA sequence: TGTGCCAGCAGCCCAAACCCGCCCGTCTACAATGAGCAGTTCTTC. It is translated as CASSPNPPVYNEQFF.

This clone was counted only a few times. Other DNA sequences in the sample encode the same CDR3. The chain couples TRBV19 to TRBJ1-5, with TRBD1 as a possible D gene (5 bases). The V end was cut by 5 bases, the J end by 4 bases, with 6 bases between. The CDR3 extends over 12 amino acids. Germline-derived CDR1 and CDR2 are LNHDA and SQIVND (reference sequence). The CDR3 coding sequence is TGTGCCAGTAGTGACAGAAATCAGCCCCAGCATTTT. This sequence encodes CASSDRNQPQHF. Full variable domain (rest looked up from reference TRBV19 and TRBJ1-5): DGGITQSPKYLFRKEGQNVTLSCEQNLNHDAMYWYRQDPGQGLRLIYYSQIVNDFQKGDIAEGYSVSREKKESFPLTVTSAQKNPTAFYLCASSDRNQPQHFGDGTRLSIL.

V is TRBV30 and J is TRBJ2-2; D may correspond to TRBD1 or TRBD2 (5 bases each). Trimming took 3 bases from V and 1 from J, leaving 12 bases between them. The CDR3 spans 15 residues. Germline loops: CDR1 GTSNPN, CDR2 SVGIG (reference sequence). The CDR3 DNA sequence: TGTGCCTGGAGGGCGAGGGGCTGGAACACCGGGGAGCTGTTTTTT. Protein product: CAWRARGWNTGELFF.

The genes are TRBV2 and TRBJ2-1, with 8 bases fitting TRBD2. The CDR3 consists of 15 residues. In germline, CDR1 is SNHLY, CDR2 FYNNEI. With V trimmed by 4 bases and J by 4 bases, 6 bases remained unmatched. CDR3 nucleotide sequence: TGTGCCAGCAGTGGGCTTAGCGGGATTTACAATGAGCAGTTCTTC. It codes for CASSGLSGIYNEQFF.

J is TRBJ2-1 and V is TRBV28; 8 nucleotides line up with TRBD1. The V and J ends lost 6 bases and 12 bases, in that order; junction bases with no gene match: 4. CDR3 size: 11 residues. Germline V CDR1 and CDR2: MDHEN, SYDVKM. The CDR3 region has the DNA TGTGCCAGCAGGACCGGGACAGGGCAGTTCTTC. Its translation is CASRTGTGQFF.

The rearrangement uses TRBV9 and TRBJ2-3; 11 nucleotides align to TRBD2. The junction had 11 bases not matched to a gene; V was cut back by 3 bases and J by 5 bases. The CDR3 is 17 amino acids. Germline V gene sequence: CDR1 SGDLS, CDR2 YYNGEE. CDR3 amino acids: CASSAQTSGGPQDTQYF. CDR3 nucleotides: TGTGCCAGCAGCGCACAAACTAGCGGGGGACCACAAGATACGCAGTATTTT. The full variable domain, in which reference TRBV9 and TRBJ2-3 provide the parts outside the CDR3, is DSGVTQTPKHLITATGQRVTLRCSPRSGDLSVYWYQQSLDQGLQFLIQYYNGEERAKGNILERFSAQQFPDLHSELNLSSLELGDSALYFCASSAQTSGGPQDTQYFGPGTRLTVL.

The V gene is TRBV7-2, the J gene TRBJ2-7; 7 bases align to TRBD1. The germline V gene has CDR1 SGHTA and CDR2 FQGNSA. Trimming at V came to 5 bases and at J to 0 bases, leaving 13 bases not matched to a gene. The CDR3 sequence is 17 residues long. CDR3 residues: CASSPIRLDRSSYEQYF. In DNA, the CDR3 is TGTGCCAGCAGCCCCATTCGGCTGGACAGGAGCTCCTACGAGCAGTACTTC.

This rearrangement joins TRBV5-4 to TRBJ2-1; D call uncertain. Germline CDR1 reads SGHNT; CDR2 reads YYREEE (reference sequence). This CDR3 region has 12 residues. Trimming took 2 bases from V and 8 from J, leaving 8 bases between them. In DNA form, the CDR3 reads TGTGCCAGCAGCTTAAGAACTCATGAGCAGTTCTTC. Protein: CASSLRTHEQFF.

J is TRBJ2-7 and V is TRBV6-6; the match to TRBD1 covers 7 bases. The germline CDR1 and CDR2 sequences are MNHNY and SVGAGI (reference sequence). The CDR3 runs to 13 residues. V lost 10 bases and J lost 5; bases outside the gene matches: 11. The chain's CDR3 is CATAGGVFDEQYF. The CDR3 DNA sequence: TGTGCCACCGCAGGGGGAGTGTTCGACGAGCAGTACTTC.

The chain combines TRBV6-5 with TRBJ2-2; a possible D gene is TRBD1 (6 bases). V was trimmed by 9 bases and J by 4 bases, leaving 18 bases between them. The length of the CDR3 is 15 residues. The germline gives CDR1 MNHEY, CDR2 SVGAGI. The CDR3 DNA reads TGTGCCAGACGATGGACAGAAGGAAGCACCGGGGAGCTGTTTTTT. The encoded protein is CARRWTEGSTGELFF.

This clone is a singleton in its sample. V is TRBV27 and J is TRBJ1-5; 8 positions match TRBD1. The CDR3 covers 16 residues. Germline V gene sequence: CDR1 MNHEY, CDR2 SMNVEV (reference sequence). V lost 5 bases and J lost 4; bases outside the gene matches: 10. In DNA, the CDR3 is TGTGCCAGCAGTCCCATCTACCGGGACAGGAATCAGCCCCAGCATTTT. Translation: CASSPIYRDRNQPQHF.

As regards this clone: Other DNA sequences in this sample translate to the same CDR3. This sequence joins TRBV6-5 and TRBJ2-7, with TRBD1 matching over 8 bases. Germline CDR1 and CDR2: MNHEY and SVGAGI. The CDR3 has 12 amino acids. J lost 7 bases, V lost 5 bases, and 4 bases had no gene match. The CDR3 nucleotides are TGTGCCAGCAGTCGGACAGGGTTGGAGCAGTACTTC. Translation gives CASSRTGLEQYF.

This clone was detected only once. This specimen includes other DNA sequences encoding the same CDR3. The chain employs TRBV7-9 and TRBJ1-2; possibly TRBD1 for D (5 bases). Germline values: CDR1 SEHNR, CDR2 FQNEAQ (reference sequence). The ends were cut back, 3 bases at V and 2 bases at J, with 10 bases in the middle. The CDR3 is 14 residues long. The CDR3 sequence: CASSFQGANYGYTF. The DNA of the CDR3 is TGTGCCAGCAGCTTTCAAGGGGCCAACTATGGCTACACCTTC.

About this clone: A much larger clone sits a single nucleotide away, making a read error possible. The same CDR3 can be traced to other DNA sequences in this sample. The V gene is TRBV11-2, the J gene TRBJ2-5; D is ambiguous. The length of the CDR3 is 11 residues. Germline V gives CDR1 SGHAT, CDR2 FQNNGV. The CDR3 nucleotides read TGTGCCAGCAGCCTAGAAGAGACCCAGTACTTC. Translated, it gives CASSLEETQYF.

The CDR3 sequence is CASSSNPTSGRAYEQFF. In DNA, the CDR3 is TGTGCCAGCAGCTCCAACCCCACTAGCGGGAGGGCGTATGAGCAGTTCTTC. The chain employs TRBV5-8 and TRBJ2-1, with 13 bases matching TRBD2. Germline V gene data show CDR1 as SGHTS and CDR2 as YDEGEE. V was clipped by 3 bases and J by 8 bases; unmatched bases: 11. This CDR3 is built from 17 residues.

As for this clone: One junction end disagrees with the germline gene, perhaps due to a read error. This chain uses TRBV5-1 with TRBJ1-4; 7 bases match TRBD1. Germline CDR1 reads SGHRS; CDR2 reads YFSETQ. CDR3 size: 15 residues. CDR3 nucleotides: TGCGCCAACAGCTTGGGAGGGGGCGCGGATGAAAAACTGTTTTTT. Residues: CANSLGGGADEKLFF.

J is TRBJ1-6 and V is TRBV2, with D possibly matching TRBD1 (5 bases). CDR1 is SNHLY and CDR2 is FYNNEI in the germline V gene. V was cut by 10 bases and J by 7 bases, with 14 bases left in between. The CDR3 is 13 residues long. This CDR3 is CATQQDHNSPLHF. The CDR3 DNA sequence: TGTGCCACCCAACAGGATCACAATTCACCCCTCCACTTT. Drawing the rest from reference TRBV2 and TRBJ1-6, the complete variable domain is EPEVTQTPSHQVTQMGQEVILRCVPISNHLYFYWYRQILGQKVEFLVSFYNNEISEKSEIFDDQFSVERPDGSNFTLKIRSTKLEDSAMYFCATQQDHNSPLHFGNGTRLTVT.

This chain connects TRBV5-1 to TRBJ2-2; D is uncertain. Germline assignment: CDR1 SGHRS and CDR2 YFSETQ. CDR3 length: 15 residues. Trimming stripped 5 bases from V and 1 base from J, with 12 bases between. CDR3 bases: TGCGCCAGCAGGATAGAACACCTGAACACCGGGGAGCTGTTTTTT. This gives the protein CASRIEHLNTGELFF.

V usage is TRBV7-2 and J usage is TRBJ2-1; D gene uncertain. This CDR3 is 15 amino acids long. Between the trimmed V and J ends, which lost 0 bases and 0 bases, there was a span of 6 bases. Germline V gene data show CDR1 as SGHTA and CDR2 as FQGNSA. The CDR3 DNA sequence: TGTGCCAGCAGCTTAGCGGGAAACTCCTACAATGAGCAGTTCTTC. It codes for CASSLAGNSYNEQFF.

V gene TRBV11-3 combines with J gene TRBJ2-2; D is perhaps TRBD2 (5 bases). The germline V gene encodes CDR1 SGHNT and CDR2 YENEEA. V shed 5 bases and J shed 0 bases, with 16 bases lying between them. CDR3 length: 17 residues. The CDR3 loop is CASSPPLGLANTGELFF. CDR3 nucleotides: TGTGCCAGCAGCCCCCCCCTTGGACTCGCGAACACCGGGGAGCTGTTTTTT. Filled out from reference TRBV11-3 and TRBJ2-2, the complete variable domain reads EAGVVQSPRYKIIEKKQPVAFWCNPISGHNTLYWYLQNLGQGPELLIRYENEEAVDDSQLPKDRFSAERLKGVDSTLKIQPAELGDSAVYLCASSPPLGLANTGELFFGEGSRLTVL.